The T cell receptor beta chain described here comes from a study of TIL therapy for anti-PD-1-resistant metastatic lung cancer. Study-wide results and limits: The cohort had more treatment-naive, never-smoker and oncogene-addicted patients than typical. Infused TIL clonotypes partially replaced the baseline blood repertoire, then decayed over months.

Notes on this clone: Its antigen is currently unknown.

The time point here: pre-treatment sample, taken before nivolumab and TIL therapy. This was the immunoSEQ v3 assay. Sequencing depth was 1.9 million or so read pairs for survey level, roughly 4.5-6.5 million for deep. TCRdb's table, derived via immunoSEQ multiplex PCR, lists solely in-frame clones and lacks some. The data show 55,000 to 65,000 clones, with 69% seen just once and roughly 7% held by the top ten. The sequencing here drew on blood, taken at baseline. This receptor was identified in a person aged 25 to 79 with non-small cell lung cancer.

DNA for the CDR3: TGTGCCAGCAGCACCCGACAGAATCAGCCCCAGCATTTT. This codes for CASSTRQNQPQHF. The chain employs TRBV7-6 and TRBJ1-5; D may be TRBD1 (5 bases). The length of the CDR3 is 13 residues. Germline V lookup: CDR1 SGHVS, CDR2 FNYEAQ. The ends were cut back, 5 bases at V and 4 bases at J, with 9 bases in the middle.